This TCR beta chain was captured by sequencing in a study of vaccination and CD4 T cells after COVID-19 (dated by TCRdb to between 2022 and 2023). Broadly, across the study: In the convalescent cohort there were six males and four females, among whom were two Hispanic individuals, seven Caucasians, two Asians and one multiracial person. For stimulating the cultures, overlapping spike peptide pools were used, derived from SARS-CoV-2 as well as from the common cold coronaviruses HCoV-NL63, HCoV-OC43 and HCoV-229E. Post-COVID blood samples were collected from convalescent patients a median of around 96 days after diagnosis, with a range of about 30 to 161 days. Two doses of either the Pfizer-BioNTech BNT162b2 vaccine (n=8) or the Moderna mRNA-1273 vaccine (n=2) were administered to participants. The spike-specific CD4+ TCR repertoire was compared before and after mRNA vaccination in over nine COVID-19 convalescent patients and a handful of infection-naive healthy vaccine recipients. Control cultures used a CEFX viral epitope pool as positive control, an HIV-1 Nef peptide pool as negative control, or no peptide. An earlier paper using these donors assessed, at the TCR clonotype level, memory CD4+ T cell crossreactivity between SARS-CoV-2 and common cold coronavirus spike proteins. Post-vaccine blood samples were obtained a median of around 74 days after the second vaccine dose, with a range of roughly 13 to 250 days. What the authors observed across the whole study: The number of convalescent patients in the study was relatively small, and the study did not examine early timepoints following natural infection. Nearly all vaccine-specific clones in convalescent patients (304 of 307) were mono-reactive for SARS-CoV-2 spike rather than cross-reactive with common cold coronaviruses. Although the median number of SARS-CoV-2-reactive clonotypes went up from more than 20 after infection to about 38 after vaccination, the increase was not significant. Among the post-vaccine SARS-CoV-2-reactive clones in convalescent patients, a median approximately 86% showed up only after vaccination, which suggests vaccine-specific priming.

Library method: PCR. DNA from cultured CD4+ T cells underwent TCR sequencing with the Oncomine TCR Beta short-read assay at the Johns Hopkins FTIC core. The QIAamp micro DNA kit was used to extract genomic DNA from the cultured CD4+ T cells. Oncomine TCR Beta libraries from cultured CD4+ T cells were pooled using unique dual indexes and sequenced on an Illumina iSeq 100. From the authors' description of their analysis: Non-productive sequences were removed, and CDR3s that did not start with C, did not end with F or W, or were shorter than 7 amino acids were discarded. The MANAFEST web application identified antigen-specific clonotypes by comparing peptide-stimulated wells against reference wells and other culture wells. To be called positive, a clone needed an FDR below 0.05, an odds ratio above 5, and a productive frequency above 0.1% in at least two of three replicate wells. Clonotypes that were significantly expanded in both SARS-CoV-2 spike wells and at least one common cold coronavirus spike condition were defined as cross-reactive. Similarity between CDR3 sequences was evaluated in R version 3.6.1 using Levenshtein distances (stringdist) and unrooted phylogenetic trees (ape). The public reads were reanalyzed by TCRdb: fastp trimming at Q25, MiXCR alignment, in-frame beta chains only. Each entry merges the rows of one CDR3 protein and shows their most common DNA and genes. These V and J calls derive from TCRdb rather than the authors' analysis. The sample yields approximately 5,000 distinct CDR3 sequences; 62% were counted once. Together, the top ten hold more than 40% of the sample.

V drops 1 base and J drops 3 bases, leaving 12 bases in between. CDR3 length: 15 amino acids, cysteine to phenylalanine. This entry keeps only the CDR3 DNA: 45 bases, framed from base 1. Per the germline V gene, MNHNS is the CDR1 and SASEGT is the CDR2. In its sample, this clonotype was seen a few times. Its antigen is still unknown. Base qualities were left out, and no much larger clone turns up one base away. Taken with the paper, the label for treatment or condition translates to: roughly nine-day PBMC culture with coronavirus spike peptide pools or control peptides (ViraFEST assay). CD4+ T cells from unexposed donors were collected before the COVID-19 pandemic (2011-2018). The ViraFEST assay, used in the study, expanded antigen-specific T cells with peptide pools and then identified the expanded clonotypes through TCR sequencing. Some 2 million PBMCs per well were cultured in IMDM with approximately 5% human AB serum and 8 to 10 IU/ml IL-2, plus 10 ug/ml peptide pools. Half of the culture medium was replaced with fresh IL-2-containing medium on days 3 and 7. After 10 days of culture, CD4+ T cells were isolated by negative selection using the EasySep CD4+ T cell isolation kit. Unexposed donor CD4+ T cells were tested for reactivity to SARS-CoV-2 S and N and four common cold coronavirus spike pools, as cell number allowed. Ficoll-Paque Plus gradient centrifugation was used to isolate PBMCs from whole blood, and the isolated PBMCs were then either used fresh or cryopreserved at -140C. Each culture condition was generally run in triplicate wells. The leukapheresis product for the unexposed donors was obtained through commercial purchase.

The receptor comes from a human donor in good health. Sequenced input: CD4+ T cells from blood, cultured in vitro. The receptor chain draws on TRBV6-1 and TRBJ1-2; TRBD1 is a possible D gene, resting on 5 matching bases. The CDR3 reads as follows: CASSEGSGKDYGYTF. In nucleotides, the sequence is TGTGCCAGCAGTGAAGGGTCAGGGAAGGACTATGGCTACACCTTC.